These 19 T cell receptor beta chains were sequenced from one sample in a study of Ad26.COV2.S vaccination and SARS-CoV-2 variants. The data were produced by immunoSEQ multiplex PCR, yet TCRdb's version contains in-frame clones alone and is incomplete. Here the sample spans around 300,000 clones, approximately 86% being singletons. The treatment: around 19 received Ad26.COV2.S at low or high dose, single or two shots; about 5 received placebo; per-sample allocation not given. Specimen acquisition occurred on day 63 following the initial vaccine or placebo injection. This specimen was peripheral blood, taken in a trial of Ad26.COV2.S vaccine versus placebo. These receptors originate from a person aged 18-60 years who received the Ad26.COV2.S COVID-19 vaccine or a placebo.

The count of this clone is one. This chain links TRBV10-2 with TRBJ2-7; 13 nucleotides agree with TRBD2. This CDR3 region has 15 residues. V shed 6 bases, J shed 3 bases, and the junction held 5 bases outside the gene matches. Germline CDR1 WSHSY, CDR2 SAAADI. The CDR3 here is CASSRTSGGYYEQYF. CDR3 nucleotide sequence: TGCGCCAGCAGCCGGACTAGCGGGGGTTACTACGAGCAGTACTTC.

J is TRBJ1-4 and V is TRBV10-3; TRBD1 is a possible D gene (6 bases). The CDR3 is made up of 14 amino acids. The germline V and J ends were trimmed by 10 bases and 2 bases, with 14 bases remaining between them. CDR1 is ENHRY and CDR2 is SYGVKD in the germline V gene. The CDR3 region is CASRGLGTNEKLFF. The DNA of the CDR3 is TGTGCCAGCCGGGGGCTAGGGACTAATGAAAAACTGTTTTTT.

The genes are TRBV6-2 or TRBV6-3 and TRBJ1-2; D unclear. The germline V and J ends were trimmed by 6 bases and 4 bases, with 9 bases remaining between them. The CDR3 length is 12 residues. Germline V gives CDR1 MNHEY, CDR2 SVGEGT. The CDR3 loop is CASSIRGYGYTF. In nucleotides, the CDR3 is TGTGCCAGCAGCATACGCGGCTATGGCTACACCTTC.

The chain links TRBV27 to TRBJ2-5; D unresolved. From germline, CDR1 is MNHEY and CDR2 SMNVEV (reference sequence). Trimming cost V 8 bases and J 1 base, with 5 bases left between them. CDR3 size: 11 residues. The CDR3 is CASPSQETQYF. CDR3 DNA sequence: TGTGCCAGCCCCAGCCAAGAGACCCAGTACTTC.

This clone was seen only once. V and J are TRBV18 and TRBJ2-1; D possibly corresponds to TRBD2 (6 bases). From germline, CDR1 is KGHSH and CDR2 LQKENI. The CDR3 totals 15 residues. With 6 bases removed from V and 0 bases from J, the gap between germline ends came to 12 bases. This CDR3 reads CASSRDSSSYNEQFF. The CDR3 nucleotides are TGTGCCAGCTCGCGGGACTCCAGCTCCTACAATGAGCAGTTCTTC.

The chain employs TRBV18 and TRBJ1-3; no definite D call. Per the germline V gene, CDR1 is KGHSH and CDR2 is LQKENI. The length of the CDR3 is 13 residues. The V gene lost 5 bases and the J gene lost 1 base, with 6 bases spanning the gap. The CDR3: CASSSESGNTIYF. In DNA form, the CDR3 reads TGTGCCAGCTCATCTGAGTCTGGAAACACCATATATTTT.

The chain has TRBV5-6 and TRBJ2-1; the D is unclear. Per the germline V gene, CDR1 is SGHDT and CDR2 is YYEEEE. CDR3 length equals 12 residues. Trimming took off 4 bases at V and 5 bases at J, with 7 bases between the two ends. Here the CDR3 reads CASSTKNNEQFF. CDR3 sequence (DNA): TGTGCCAGCAGCACTAAAAACAATGAGCAGTTCTTC.

About this clone itself: One end of the junction is discordant with germline, which a read error may explain. The genes are TRBV7-8 and TRBJ2-3; possibly TRBD1 or TRBD2 for D (5 bases each). CDR3 length equals 18 residues. Germline V lookup: CDR1 SGHVS, CDR2 FQNEAQ. The CDR3 protein is CASSLAEGRRYSTDTQYF. The CDR3 nucleotides read TGTGCCAGCAGCCTAGCCGAGGGGAGACGATATAGCACAGATACGCAGTATTTT.

Only one count was recorded for this clone. The V and J genes are TRBV27 and TRBJ2-1; maybe TRBD2 (6 bases). The CDR3 is 15 amino acids. Per germline, CDR1 MNHEY and CDR2 SMNVEV (reference sequence). Between the trimmed V and J ends, which lost 5 bases and 7 bases, there was a span of 18 bases. The CDR3 coding sequence is TGTGCCAGCAGTCCGGGGACTTCTAATCCTAATGAGCAGTTCTTC. Translating it yields CASSPGTSNPNEQFF.

The chain links TRBV2 to TRBJ1-2; D unresolved. Germline CDR1 SNHLY, CDR2 FYNNEI. This CDR3 has 12 residues. The V end was cut by 4 bases, the J end by 8 bases, with 11 bases between. The CDR3 sequence: CASSVQARGYTF. In DNA form, the CDR3 reads TGTGCCAGCAGTGTCCAGGCACGGGGCTACACCTTC. The full variable domain, its missing parts supplied by reference TRBV2 and TRBJ1-2, is EPEVTQTPSHQVTQMGQEVILRCVPISNHLYFYWYRQILGQKVEFLVSFYNNEISEKSEIFDDQFSVERPDGSNFTLKIRSTKLEDSAMYFCASSVQARGYTFGSGTRLTVV.

The chain employs TRBV7-2 and TRBJ2-3, with 7 bases fitting TRBD2. After removal of 2 bases from V and 1 base from J, the junction contained 6 bases not matched to a gene. Germline assignment: CDR1 SGHTA and CDR2 FQGNSA. This CDR3 is 16 amino acids long. CDR3 bases: TGTGCCAGCAGCTTAAGGCGGGGGTACCGCACAGATACGCAGTATTTT. This encodes CASSLRRGYRTDTQYF.

This chain joins TRBV19 and TRBJ1-5, with D unclear. Germline-derived CDR1 and CDR2 are LNHDA and SQIVND (reference sequence). V lost 3 bases and J lost 0, with 9 bases in between. The CDR3 consists of 15 residues. Here the CDR3 DNA reads TGTGCCAGTAGTATCTGGCAGCGTAGCAATCAGCCCCAGCATTTT. Translation gives CASSIWQRSNQPQHF.

The rearrangement uses TRBV19 and TRBJ2-3, with 10 bases that match TRBD2. The CDR3 is 16 amino acids. V lost 3 bases, J lost 6 bases, and 9 bases stayed unmatched. Per germline, CDR1 LNHDA and CDR2 SQIVND (reference sequence). CDR3 sequence reads: CASSIRRLAGDDTQYF. Written as DNA, the CDR3 is TGTGCCAGTAGTATTAGGCGACTAGCGGGTGACGATACGCAGTATTTT. Full variable domain (rest looked up from reference TRBV19 and TRBJ2-3): DGGITQSPKYLFRKEGQNVTLSCEQNLNHDAMYWYRQDPGQGLRLIYYSQIVNDFQKGDIAEGYSVSREKKESFPLTVTSAQKNPTAFYLCASSIRRLAGDDTQYFGPGTRLTVL.

This chain connects TRBV7-2 to TRBJ2-2; weak D call: TRBD2 (6 bases). There are 14 residues in the CDR3. Germline V gives CDR1 SGHTA, CDR2 FQGNSA. V was trimmed by 1 base and J by 6 bases, leaving 9 bases between them. CDR3: CASSLDGGAGELFF. CDR3 nucleotides: TGTGCCAGCAGCTTAGACGGGGGAGCCGGGGAGCTGTTTTTT.

The chain joins TRBV18 to TRBJ2-2; no firm D call. The CDR3 length is 17 residues. The V gene's germline CDR1 is KGHSH and CDR2 LQKENI. V was pared by 0 bases and J by 3 bases, with 14 bases between. The CDR3 loop reads CASSPPHLGSDTGELFF. CDR3 DNA: TGTGCCAGCTCACCACCCCACCTAGGATCCGACACCGGGGAGCTGTTTTTT.

Worth noting for this clone: One junction end does not reproduce the germline sequence, and a read error may be involved. The chain recombines TRBV5-6 with TRBJ2-3; 10 bases are shared with TRBD2. The CDR3 extends over 19 amino acids. Germline V CDR1 and CDR2: SGHDT, YYEEEE. For the CDR3, the DNA is TGTGCCAGCAGCCCCGGAGGGGTCAGCGGGAGGGCTCACACATATACGCAGTATTTT. Translation gives CASSPGGVSGRAHTYTQYF.

The chain is built from TRBV5-1 and TRBJ2-2; 11 positions match TRBD1. CDR1 is SGHRS and CDR2 is YFSETQ in the germline V gene. The CDR3 contains 16 residues. V gave up 7 bases and J gave up 6 bases; unmatched junction bases: 11. CDR3 residues: CASRSTGQGDAGELFF. The CDR3 coding sequence is TGCGCCAGCCGGTCCACGGGACAGGGGGACGCCGGGGAGCTGTTTTTT.

The chain couples TRBV16 to TRBJ2-7; no clear D. The V end was cut by 4 bases, the J end by 6 bases, with 16 bases between. The CDR3 is 14 amino acids. The germline V gene has CDR1 KGHSY and CDR2 FQNENV. CDR3 sequence: CASSPMPAGTEQYF. The CDR3 nucleotides are TGTGCCAGCAGCCCCATGCCAGCTGGTACCGAGCAGTACTTC.

The chain couples TRBV14 to TRBJ1-1, with a weak D call TRBD1 (5 bases). Trimming stripped 1 base from V and 5 bases from J, with 8 bases between. The CDR3 contains 13 residues. The germline V gene has CDR1 SGHDN and CDR2 FVKESK. The CDR3 is CASSQAWGTEAFF. The CDR3, as DNA: TGTGCCAGCAGCCAAGCGTGGGGGACTGAAGCTTTCTTT.